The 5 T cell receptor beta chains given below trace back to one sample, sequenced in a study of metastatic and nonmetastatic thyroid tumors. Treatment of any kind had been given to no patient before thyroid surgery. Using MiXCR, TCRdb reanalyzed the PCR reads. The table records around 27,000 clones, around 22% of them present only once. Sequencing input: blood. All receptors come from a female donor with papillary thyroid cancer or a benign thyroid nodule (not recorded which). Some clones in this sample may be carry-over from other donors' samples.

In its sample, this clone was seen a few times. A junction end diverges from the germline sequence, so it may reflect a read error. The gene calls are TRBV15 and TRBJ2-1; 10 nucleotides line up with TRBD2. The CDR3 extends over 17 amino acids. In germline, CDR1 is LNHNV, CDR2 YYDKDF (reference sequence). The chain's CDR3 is CATIRDRAASGSREQFF. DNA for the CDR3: TGTGCCACCATCAGAGATCGGGCTGCTAGCGGGAGTAGAGAGCAGTTCTTC.

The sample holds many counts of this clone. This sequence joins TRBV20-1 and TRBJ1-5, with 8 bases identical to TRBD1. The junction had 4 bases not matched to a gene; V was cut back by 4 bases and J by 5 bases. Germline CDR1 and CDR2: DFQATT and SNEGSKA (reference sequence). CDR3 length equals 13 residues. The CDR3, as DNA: TGCAGTGCTACGACAGGGGATTATCAGCCCCAGCATTTT. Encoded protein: CSATTGDYQPQHF.

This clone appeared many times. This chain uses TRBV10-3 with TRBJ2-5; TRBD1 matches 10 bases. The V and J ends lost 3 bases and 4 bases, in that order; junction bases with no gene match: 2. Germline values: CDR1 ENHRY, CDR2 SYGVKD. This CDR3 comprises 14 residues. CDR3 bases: TGTGCCATCAGTGATAGGACAGGGGGAGAGACCCAGTACTTC. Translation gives CAISDRTGGETQYF.

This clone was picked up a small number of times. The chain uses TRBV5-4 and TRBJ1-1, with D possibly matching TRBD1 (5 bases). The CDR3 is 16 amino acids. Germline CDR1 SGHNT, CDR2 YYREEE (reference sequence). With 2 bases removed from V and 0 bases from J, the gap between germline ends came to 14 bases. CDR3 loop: CASSFSPGKVNTEAFF. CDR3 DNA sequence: TGTGCCAGCAGCTTTAGTCCAGGGAAGGTGAACACTGAAGCTTTCTTT.

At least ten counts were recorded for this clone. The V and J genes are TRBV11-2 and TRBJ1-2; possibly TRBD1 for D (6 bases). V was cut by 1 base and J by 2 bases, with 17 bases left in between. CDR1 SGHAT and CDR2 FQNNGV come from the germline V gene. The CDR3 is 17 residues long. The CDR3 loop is CASSLGPYRVENYGYTF. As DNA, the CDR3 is TGTGCCAGCAGCTTAGGACCTTACAGGGTTGAAAACTATGGCTACACCTTC.